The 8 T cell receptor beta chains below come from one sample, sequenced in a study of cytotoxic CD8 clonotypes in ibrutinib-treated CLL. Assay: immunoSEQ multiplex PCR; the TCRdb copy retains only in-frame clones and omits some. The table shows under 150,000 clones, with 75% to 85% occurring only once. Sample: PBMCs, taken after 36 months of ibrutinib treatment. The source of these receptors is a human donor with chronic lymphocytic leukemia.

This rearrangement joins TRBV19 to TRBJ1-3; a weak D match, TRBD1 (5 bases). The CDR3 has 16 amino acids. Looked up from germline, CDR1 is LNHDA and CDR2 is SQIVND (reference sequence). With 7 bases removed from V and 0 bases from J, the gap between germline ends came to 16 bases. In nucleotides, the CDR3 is TGTGCCAGTACCCTTTTGGGACTGACCTCTGGAAACACCATATATTTT. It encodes CASTLLGLTSGNTIYF.

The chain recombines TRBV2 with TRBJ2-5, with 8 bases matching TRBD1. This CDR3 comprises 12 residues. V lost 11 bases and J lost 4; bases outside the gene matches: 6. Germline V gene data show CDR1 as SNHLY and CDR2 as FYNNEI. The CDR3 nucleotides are TGTGCCGGGGGACAGGCAGCAGAGACCCAGTACTTC. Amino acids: CAGGQAAETQYF.

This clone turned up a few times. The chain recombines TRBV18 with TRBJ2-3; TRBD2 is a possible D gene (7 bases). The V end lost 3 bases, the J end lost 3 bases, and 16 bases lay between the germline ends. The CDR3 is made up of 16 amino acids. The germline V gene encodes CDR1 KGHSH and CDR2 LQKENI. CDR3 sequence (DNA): TGTGCCAGCTCACCGGCGTCGGGGGGCGGTACAGATACGCAGTATTTT. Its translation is CASSPASGGGTDTQYF.

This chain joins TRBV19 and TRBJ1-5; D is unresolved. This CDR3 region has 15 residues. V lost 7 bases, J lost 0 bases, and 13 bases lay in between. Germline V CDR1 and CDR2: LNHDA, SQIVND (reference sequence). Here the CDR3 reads CASTTVGNSNQPQHF. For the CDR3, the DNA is TGTGCCAGTACGACGGTCGGGAATAGCAATCAGCCCCAGCATTTT.

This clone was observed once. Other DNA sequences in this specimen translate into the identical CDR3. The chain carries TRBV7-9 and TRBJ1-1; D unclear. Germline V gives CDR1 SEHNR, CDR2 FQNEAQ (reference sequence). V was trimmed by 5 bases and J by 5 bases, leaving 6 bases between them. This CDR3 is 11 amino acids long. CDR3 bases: TGTGCCAGCAGCCCAAGAACTGAAGCTTTCTTT. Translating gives CASSPRTEAFF.

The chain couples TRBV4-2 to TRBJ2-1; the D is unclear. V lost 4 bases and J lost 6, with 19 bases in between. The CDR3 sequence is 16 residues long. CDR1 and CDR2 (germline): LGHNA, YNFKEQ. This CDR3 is CASSLRALLGRNEQFF. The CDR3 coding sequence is TGTGCCAGCAGCCTCCGTGCTTTATTAGGGCGCAATGAGCAGTTCTTC.

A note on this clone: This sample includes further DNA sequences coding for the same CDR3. The CDR3 protein is CASSLAGSYEQYF. In DNA, the CDR3 is TGTGCCAGCAGCTTAGCAGGATCCTACGAGCAGTACTTC. The V and J genes are TRBV11-1 and TRBJ2-7; D not resolved. V was clipped by 0 bases and J by 1 base, with 4 bases between them. This CDR3 is built from 13 residues. Germline CDR1 SGHAT, CDR2 FQDESV (reference sequence).

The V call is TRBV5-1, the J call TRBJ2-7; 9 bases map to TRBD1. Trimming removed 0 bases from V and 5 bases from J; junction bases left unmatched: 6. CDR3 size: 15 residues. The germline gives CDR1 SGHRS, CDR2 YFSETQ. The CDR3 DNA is TGCGCCAGCAGCTTGGCCGGGGGACAGGGTCACGAGCAGTACTTC. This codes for CASSLAGGQGHEQYF.